This T cell receptor (beta chain) appears in the sequencing data of a study of shared clonotypes between healthy human individuals. Naivety among CD8 cells was defined by CD45RO negativity and positive CCR7 selection, thereby excluding terminally differentiated effector memory CD45RA+ cells. The data were produced by immunoSEQ multiplex PCR, yet TCRdb's version contains in-frame clones alone and is incomplete. The sample lists millions of clones, roughly 94% occurring once. Regarding this clone: Its target is not known.

Per germline, CDR1 MNHEY and CDR2 SVGAGI. The CDR3 has 14 amino acids. Trimming shortened V by 5 bases and J by 4 bases, and 11 bases separated the two germline ends. Study-level points and caveats: Donor clonotype sharing was expected to depend on sequencing depth.

The sequence was collected from a man in his late teens or twenties in good health. The sequenced sample was naive CD8+ T cells sorted from blood. This chain links TRBV6-5 with TRBJ2-2, with D possibly being TRBD2 (6 bases). The CDR3 here is CASSVGGSTGELFF. The CDR3 DNA sequence: TGTGCCAGCAGTGTTGGGGGGAGCACCGGGGAGCTGTTTTTT.